This T cell receptor beta chain was obtained from a study of shared clonotypes between healthy human individuals (TCRdb year 2020). Notes on the research overall: A few men and a couple of women, aged 18 to 49 years, made up the cohort. Between about 0.94 and 10 billion PBMCs per donor were obtained by leukapheresis. To increase sequencing depth and limit assay-specific biases, different laboratories used diverse techniques to prepare libraries and sequence TCR repertoires. The study deeply sequenced blood TCR repertoires of about five healthy adults to estimate repertoire size and the extent of clonotype sharing between individuals. For each donor, CD4 naive and CD4 memory were each run on three plates, CD8 naive on two plates, and CD8 memory on one plate. General conclusions and limits of the study: Across a handful of donors, about 5.2% of naive CD4, approximately 4% of naive CD8, about 2.3% of memory CD4, and over 0.35% of memory CD8 clonotypes were shared. Incomplete sequencing was indicated by rarefaction of sorted-subset datasets, despite the large sequencing depth. The small number of donors limited the genetic and exposure-history diversity represented. Higher generation probabilities were observed for clonotypes shared by all four sorted-subset donors than for non-shared clonotypes. Sampling was limited to blood, and TCR repertoires in tissue likely differ from TCR repertoires in blood. Naive subsets generally had larger estimated clonotype richness than memory subsets. Pairwise subsampling led to the expectation that sequencing depth would affect the degree of clonotype sharing among donors.

CDR1 and CDR2, per the germline V gene (reference sequence), are MNHEY and SMNVEV. V is trimmed back by 6 bases and J by 1 base, and the junction contains 14 bases that no gene match accounts for. There are 19 amino acids in the CDR3, from cysteine to phenylalanine inclusive. Only the CDR3 region is kept as DNA, spanning 57 bases read in frame from base 1. As regards this clone: Its recognized antigen is unknown. Base qualities were left out, and no much larger clone turns up one base away.

The donors were healthy, HIV-negative adults with no recently reported acute infections or vaccinations. Every donor was a Caucasian adult living in Nashville, Tennessee, USA. CD4+ T cells were enriched through magnetic negative selection, after which naive cells were positively selected on CD45RA and the remaining negative fraction served as the memory subset. Blood was obtained by leukapheresis, after which PBMCs were separated by Ficoll-Histopaque density gradient centrifugation and cryopreserved in liquid nitrogen vapor phase. Analytical flow cytometry was used to check the purity and quantity of every magnetically sorted T cell population. Genomic DNA was isolated from each sorted fraction and quantified by UV absorbance on a Nanodrop 2000c. Using the deep immunoSEQ assay, multiplex PCR amplified TCR CDR3 regions from genomic DNA. Extracted genomic DNA from each cell subset was spread evenly across all wells of several immunoSEQ 96-well plates, with each plate serving as a replicate. For sorted subsets, 200 to 250 ng of genomic DNA, equivalent to 25,000 to 35,000 T cell genomes, went into each replicate PCR. Purified libraries were measured with a Qubit 3.0 fluorometer, size-checked on a Bioanalyzer 2100, and measured again with the KAPA Library Quantification kit. A separate single-read 150-cycle Illumina NextSeq 550 flow cell was used to sequence each immunoSEQ 96-well plate. In the authors' own workflow: The immunoSEQ output contained only junctional sequences without quality scores, so filtering could not match that applied to full-length reads. To assign V/J genes and CDR3, sequences were annotated against IMGT germline references using PyIR, a Python wrapper for IgBLAST v1.9. Reads were removed for weak V/J assignments (E-value above 1e-6), missing CDR3, stop codons, out-of-frame junctions, or ambiguous translated residues. V3J clonotypes were defined as sequences sharing the same inferred V gene, J gene, and CDR3 amino acid sequence. Percentage overlap between repertoires was calculated by dividing the number of shared unique clonotypes by the size of the smaller repertoire. Repertoire richness was assessed with RTK rarefaction, the Chao1 estimator, and Recon v2.1 estimates of unobserved clonotypes. For all TCRbeta clonotypes obtained by the gDNA method from four donors, generation probabilities were computed with OLGA. TCRdb carries this immuneACCESS record with in-frame sequences only. Its versions omit some clonotypes, under half of them owing to an unresolved V gene in the studies checked, with the rest unexplained. V and J calls and clone size are copied from that table; D and trimming were computed from the DNA. This sample lists 2 million to 2.5 million clones; under 97% were detected once. The ten most abundant clones make up around 0.13% of the sample.

Sequences were obtained from naive CD4+ T cells sorted from blood. The sample's cell subset or site, from its label and the paper: CD45RA+ positively selected. The origin of this receptor is a young man in good health. The rearranged chain carries TRBV27 and TRBJ2-4; TRBD2 aligns with 11 central bases. The nucleotides read TGTGCCAGCAGCCAGAGGGATAGCGGGGGGGCGAGGGCCAAAAACATTCAGTACTTC. This gives the protein CASSQRDSGGARAKNIQYF.